This TCR beta chain was sequenced in a study of cytomegalovirus exposure and HLA in healthy donors. Concerning this clone itself: Its antigen is as yet unknown.

PCR amplification relied on 60 Vbeta primers (plus 13 Jbeta primers). The method was immunoSEQ multiplex PCR; TCRdb's version includes in-frame clones alone and lacks a portion of them. The clone table shows around 140,000 clones, with the ten largest holding about 1.6%. The CDR3 extends over 15 amino acids. Trimming cost V 1 base and J 7 bases, with 12 bases left between them. Germline V gene data show CDR1 as SGHRS and CDR2 as YFSETQ. Whole-study results and caveats: Beyond CMV serostatus, there was no information to go on about immune exposure. In vitro assays verified that three CMV-associated chains recognized CMV antigens specifically. Segments of the TCR beta V type were, in most cases, productive about 87% or about 30% of the time in an earlier analysis.

Healthy bone marrow donors made up the donor group. Material: PBMCs. V gene TRBV5-1 combines with J gene TRBJ1-6; the D gene is possibly TRBD1 (6 bases). This clonotype was sampled from a woman in her thirties or forties in good health and CMV-seronegative. CDR3 loop: CASSLLGGSNSPLHF. Here the CDR3 DNA reads TGCGCCAGCAGCTTGTTAGGGGGATCCAATTCACCCCTCCACTTT. The complete variable domain, with remaining parts taken from reference TRBV5-1 and TRBJ1-6, reads KAGVTQTPRYLIKTRGQQVTLSCSPISGHRSVSWYQQTPGQGLQFLFEYFSETQRNKGNFPGRFSGRQFSNSRSEMNVSTLELGDSALYLCASSLLGGSNSPLHFGNGTRLTVT.